Given below is one T cell receptor (beta chain) in context. V lost 0 bases and J lost 7, with 16 bases in between. Germline V gene sequence: CDR1 SGDLS, CDR2 YYNGEE. The CDR3 extends over 15 amino acids. Per the original data handling: Counts of nucleated cells, estimated from reference gene primer amplification, were obtained. Sequencing was performed with immunoSEQ multiplex PCR; in TCRdb, only in-frame clones are kept and a portion is missing. D and trimming come from the DNA, and the V and J calls and clone size come from that table. The repertoire holds 180,000 or so clones, with roughly 73% as singletons. These data come from a study of blood T cell repertoires in COVID-19. Whole-study context: Whether acute or convalescent, the COVID-19 samples came from the United States, Italy and Spain. From T cells, B-cell-depleted T cells, or PBMCs came the material, which was cDNA or gDNA.

J is TRBJ1-2 and V is TRBV9; D is undetermined. This receptor was identified in a woman older than 75 with active or convalescent COVID-19. Sample: peripheral blood. Written as DNA, the CDR3 is TGTGCCAGCAGCGTAGCGGGCGGGCACCGTAGTGGCTACACCTTC. Translation: CASSVAGGHRSGYTF.